The sequence of this T cell receptor (beta chain) was determined in a study of blood T cells in healthy people across ages (dated by TCRdb to 2013 to 2016). Study-level background: In model experiments, template switching captured roughly one uniquely barcoded TCR beta cDNA molecule for every two T cells. To avoid experimental bias, donors of different ages were randomly spread across the sequencing lanes. Using the same blood draw, the study looked at two additional independent replicas of 1 million unique cDNA reads for two donors, one aged 18 to 29 and the other aged 80 or older. Age-related changes in TCR beta repertoire diversity were measured in the study by deep sequencing normalized with unique cDNA molecular identifiers. The donors were divided into four age groups: young (average about 16 years), middle-aged (about 39), aged (approximately 59) and long-lived (82). Results and caveats for the whole study, not just this receptor: As age increased, observed TCR beta diversity per million T cells dropped in a roughly linear way, and a significant reduction was already evident by age around 41. There was a strong correlation between observed TCR beta diversity and the percentage of naive T cells measured by flow cytometry. Because the CMV infection status of the donors was unknown, age-related changes in expanded clonotypes may potentially have been confounded. Compared with the aged group, the long-lived group had more naive CD4+ T cells, fewer expanded clones and increased TCR diversity, a pattern suggesting age selection. Estimates of total diversity based on one million sequenced T cells were regarded as lower bounds and as underestimates. Bulk unsorted PBMC profiling prevented conclusive comparison of naive and antigen-experienced compartments.

The CDR3 spans 16 residues, from the cysteine through the phenylalanine. Only the CDR3 region is kept as DNA, spanning 48 bases read in frame from base 1. Via the germline V gene (reference sequence), CDR1 is MNHNY and CDR2 SVGAGI. V and J lose 2 bases and 1 base, and a span of 12 bases separates them. Donors were roughly 40 systemically healthy Caucasian individuals from Russia aged roughly 6 to 100 years. Roughly 9.5 milliliters of peripheral blood were drawn from each donor into EDTA-treated Vacutainer tubes. Ficoll-Paque density-gradient centrifugation was used to isolate PBMCs, with at least 6.5 million per sample. Trizol reagent was used to extract total RNA from PBMCs, with at least 5.5 micrograms per sample. Naive CD45RAhigh/CD27high T cell percentages were measured by flow cytometry on a PBMC aliquot from every donor. In regard to this clonotype: What this receptor recognizes is not known. No per-base quality is available; no much larger clone lies one base away.

Libraries were made using 5' RACE. The sequencing machine was an Illumina HiSeq 2500. The second PCR ran for about 7 to 11 cycles and used a J-beta primer mix along with a sample-barcoded 5' primer. A template-switch 5' adaptor carrying 12 random nucleotides introduced a unique molecular identifier onto each TCR beta cDNA molecule. Each sample yielded at least 2.5 million CDR3-containing paired-end reads. First-strand cDNA was synthesized from all RNA with the Mint cDNA synthesis kit, primed by a TRBC-specific oligonucleotide. Following uracil-DNA glycosylase treatment, all cDNA underwent a first 18-cycle PCR with the universal primers M1SS and BC2_uni_R. The paper's processing steps were these. For normalization, 1 million high-quality reads, each with a distinct molecular identifier, were randomly selected from each sample. Reads with shared molecular identifiers were discarded instead of being binned into consensus sequences. MiTCR, set to a Q25 quality threshold and the strictest error-elimination algorithm, was used for CDR3 identification, clonotype clustering and error correction. A nonparametric unseen species model with Euler transformation was used to estimate a lower bound on total TCR beta diversity. Starting from the raw public reads, TCRdb applied fastp trimming at Q25, assembled clones with MiXCR and retained in-frame beta chains. A single entry per CDR3 protein holds the most common genes and DNA from its merged rows. Here the V and J calls rest on TCRdb's processing, not on the authors' analysis. This sample lists some 1.5 million distinct CDR3 sequences; 28% were detected once. The ten top clones hold around 7.7% of the sample.

The sequenced sample was blood. In this chain, TRBV6-6 is recombined with TRBJ1-5, with a tentative D gene TRBD1 over 5 matching bases. The clonotype comes from a young woman in good health. The CDR3 protein is CASSYLTDGSNQPQHF. The nucleotides read TGTGCCAGCAGTTACCTGACAGATGGGAGCAATCAGCCCCAGCATTTT.